This is a list of T cell receptor beta chains from one sample in a study of OX40 agonist ivuxolimab in advanced cancers. TCRdb's copy holds only in-frame clones and misses some; the assay was immunoSEQ multiplex PCR. The sample lists tens of thousands of clones; around four fifths were seen once. The sequences come from CD4+ or CD8+ T cells sorted from blood, collected in a trial of the OX40 agonist ivuxolimab. The receptors come from an adult with an advanced solid tumor such as melanoma, head and neck, liver or kidney cancer. Both conserved end residues are part of each CDR3. D genes are given only for firm matches. For some rows the clone size is stated as once, few or many, or as a class when expanded; others skip it.

d_call j_call clone_size v_call cdr3_length cdr3_aa cdr3_nt
. TRBJ2-1 once TRBV29-1 13 CSVDPQGLNEQFF TGCAGCGTTGACCCTCAGGGGCTTAATGAGCAGTTCTTC
. TRBJ1-1 . TRBV25-1 14 CASSESGIVTEAFF TGTGCCAGCAGTGAATCAGGGATCGTGACTGAAGCTTTCTTT
TRBD1 TRBJ1-1 few TRBV28 19 CASSFGLVGTGVVGTEAFF TGTGCCAGCAGTTTTGGATTAGTGGGGACAGGGGTTGTGGGCACTGAAGCTTTCTTT
. TRBJ1-2 . TRBV6-5 15 CASSRREGLSYGYTF TGTGCCAGCAGTCGCCGTGAGGGGCTAAGCTATGGCTACACCTTC
. TRBJ1-1 once TRBV19 13 CASSFQGFTEAFF TGTGCCAGTAGTTTCCAGGGTTTTACTGAAGCTTTCTTT
. TRBJ1-2 . TRBV19 15 CASKGDPRTHDGYTF TGTGCCAGTAAAGGGGACCCACGAACTCACGATGGCTACACCTTC
. TRBJ2-3 . TRBV9 15 CASSLLAEVTDTQYF TGTGCCAGCAGCCTGTTAGCGGAAGTTACAGATACGCAGTATTTT
. TRBJ2-3 once TRBV5-6 16 CASSSGGEEGTDTQYF TGTGCCAGCAGCTCAGGAGGGGAGGAGGGCACAGATACGCAGTATTTT
. TRBJ1-1 . TRBV6-5 15 CASSYSQGWDTEAFF TGTGCCAGCAGTTACTCACAGGGATGGGACACTGAAGCTTTCTTT
. TRBJ2-7 medium-sized TRBV7-8 12 CASSLGPHEQYF TGTGCCAGCAGCTTAGGACCCCACGAGCAGTACTTC
. TRBJ2-3 few TRBV7-6 13 CASSLEVADTQYF TGTGCCAGCAGCTTAGAAGTTGCAGATACGCAGTATTTT
TRBD1 TRBJ2-7 . TRBV7-2 15 CASSLDRGRSYEQYF TGTGCCAGCAGCTTAGACAGGGGGAGATCCTACGAGCAGTACTTC